The following is a T cell receptor beta chain sequence with its context. Its specificity is not known. The junction and the germline gene differ at one end; a read error may be behind it. This CDR3 is 16 amino acids long. Germline CDR1 and CDR2: SQVTM and ANQGSEA. The data originate from a study of tumor-infiltrating lymphocytes in primary liver carcinoma. Overall study findings and caveats: The study found a significantly higher top-250-clone fraction in tumors than in blood (p = 0.039). The study found tumor-adjacent and tumor-blood pairs overlapped less than tumor region pairs.

Production of TCR beta cDNA used 400 to 650 ng total RNA together with a constant-region primer. Libraries for TCR beta were built through three nested multiplex PCR rounds, which together made up a slightly modified ARM-PCR procedure. Two initial PCR rounds of approximately 10 cycles each paired TRBV1-TRBV30 forward primers with a C-beta reverse primer. One entry per CDR3 protein results from TCRdb running MiXCR on the multiplex PCR reads. The repertoire holds about 78,000 distinct CDR3 sequences, with 65% to 75% as singletons. Investigators took RNA and DNA out together from 20-30 mg of unsorted bulk tissue. Primary liver carcinoma, confirmed by histopathology, was surgically resected.

V gene TRBV29-1 combines with J gene TRBJ2-6; perhaps D is TRBD1 or TRBD2 (6 bases each). The source is a woman aged 60-75 years with primary liver carcinoma and hepatitis B virus infection. The specimen was liver tumor tissue from sampling region 4. Stated subset: tumor region T4, right-lateral pole. The DNA of the CDR3 is TGCGGCGTCCGGGGGCAGGGGAGCTCTGGGGCCAACGTCCTGACTTTC. It is translated as CGVRGQGSSGANVLTF.